A selection of T cell receptor beta chains follows, all from one sample in a study of T cell responses to AZD1222 COVID-19 vaccine. Sequencing was performed with immunoSEQ multiplex PCR; in TCRdb, only in-frame clones are kept and a portion is missing. Among around 150,000 clones listed, approximately 90% were seen once. The sequenced sample was peripheral blood, obtained on day 0 of AZD1222 vaccination. The receptor set was obtained from an adult in good health. The CDR3 runs from the conserved cysteine through the conserved F or W. The D gene is left open where the match is weak. A row's size may be missing; if present it is once, few, many or a size class.

clone size	V gene	J gene	D gene	CDR3 protein	CDR3 DNA
-	TRBV14	TRBJ1-3	-	CASSQDLPSGGNTIYF	TGTGCCAGCAGCCAGGACCTCCCCTCTGGAGGAAACACCATATATTTT
-	TRBV2	TRBJ1-2	-	CASSEGPYGYTF	TGTGCCAGCAGTGAGGGACCCTATGGCTACACCTTC
-	TRBV5-6	TRBJ2-6	-	CASSFYENSGANVLTF	TGTGCCAGCAGCTTTTATGAGAACTCTGGGGCCAACGTCCTGACTTTC
once	TRBV29-1	TRBJ1-1	-	CSVVQVFTEAFF	TGCAGCGTTGTCCAGGTTTTCACTGAAGCTTTCTTT
once	TRBV3-1/TRBV3-2	TRBJ1-5	-	CASSEGGNQPQHF	TGTGCCAGCAGCGAAGGGGGGAATCAGCCCCAGCATTTT
-	TRBV5-1	TRBJ2-7	-	CASSHAYEQYF	TGCGCCAGCAGCCATGCCTACGAGCAGTACTTC
-	TRBV7-9	TRBJ1-1	-	CASSAQTGLNTEAFF	TGTGCCAGCAGCGCCCAGACAGGTCTTAACACTGAAGCTTTCTTT
-	TRBV9	TRBJ2-7	-	CASSVGRELDEQYF	TGTGCCAGCAGCGTAGGACGGGAGTTGGACGAGCAGTACTTC
-	TRBV7-3	TRBJ2-1	-	CASSSSGGIGNEQFF	TGTGCCAGCAGCTCCTCTGGGGGTATAGGGAATGAGCAGTTCTTC
once	TRBV5-6	TRBJ1-1	-	CASSLGYRQDGAFF	TGTGCCAGCAGCTTGGGCTATAGACAGGATGGAGCTTTCTTT
-	TRBV29-1	TRBJ1-2	-	CSVVGGSNYGYTF	TGCAGCGTTGTAGGTGGGTCTAACTATGGCTACACCTTC
-	TRBV5-4	TRBJ2-5	-	CASSFPGKGVETQYF	TGTGCCAGCAGCTTCCCGGGAAAGGGGGTAGAGACCCAGTACTTC
-	TRBV19	TRBJ2-1	-	CASRPSFTGLSYNEQFF	TGTGCCAGTAGGCCAAGCTTCACAGGGCTCTCCTACAATGAGCAGTTCTTC
few	TRBV27	TRBJ2-6	-	CASGSGANVLTF	TGTGCCAGCGGCTCTGGGGCCAACGTCCTGACTTTC
-	TRBV21-1	TRBJ2-7	-	CASSKDDRSGSGFYEQYF	TGTGCCAGCAGCAAAGACGATCGTAGCGGGAGTGGTTTCTACGAGCAGTACTTC
-	TRBV5-1	TRBJ2-3	TRBD2	CASSLSGAGLAGGPRVDTQYF	TGCGCCAGCAGCTTGTCGGGAGCGGGACTAGCGGGAGGGCCACGAGTAGATACGCAGTATTTT
-	TRBV7-9	TRBJ1-2	TRBD1	CASSFGTGYGYTF	TGTGCCAGCAGCTTTGGGACAGGATATGGCTACACCTTC
-	TRBV15	TRBJ2-1	TRBD2	CATSRAEREWAEQFF	TGTGCCACCAGCAGAGCGGAGCGGGAGTGGGCTGAGCAGTTCTTC
-	TRBV6-5	TRBJ1-1	-	CASSPTKNTEAFF	TGTGCCAGCAGTCCGACAAAGAACACTGAAGCTTTCTTT
-	TRBV5-1	TRBJ1-5	-	CASSLDNTNQPQHF	TGCGCCAGCAGCTTGGACAACACCAATCAGCCCCAGCATTTT
-	TRBV10-3	TRBJ2-7	TRBD1	CAISARDSSHEQYF	TGTGCCATCAGTGCTCGGGACAGTAGCCACGAGCAGTACTTC
-	TRBV6-5	TRBJ2-1	TRBD1	CAIPGQGLIYEQFF	TGTGCCATCCCGGGACAGGGGCTTATTTATGAGCAGTTCTTC